This is a list of T cell receptor beta chains from one sample in a study of molecular identifiers for immune sequencing clone quantification. MiXCR was run by TCRdb on the PCR reads, yielding one entry per CDR3 protein. The sample lists over 550,000 distinct CDR3 sequences, 25% seen once, with around 0.78% in the top ten. The sequenced material came from naive CD8+ T cells from blood, with Jurkat cell RNA spiked in. The source of these receptors is a human donor in good health. Some libraries in this study had Jurkat cell RNA spiked in. Each CDR3 is given with its conserved first and last residue. The order of the fields is J gene, V gene, CDR3 protein.

j_call: TRBJ1-1
v_call: TRBV5-8
cdr3_aa: CASSQRDEAFF

j_call: TRBJ1-1
v_call: TRBV29-1
cdr3_aa: CSVARGNTEAFF

j_call: TRBJ2-5
v_call: TRBV20-1
cdr3_aa: CSAILAGTYQETQYF

j_call: TRBJ2-7
v_call: TRBV4-1
cdr3_aa: CASSQEELGQGVHEQYF

j_call: TRBJ2-7
v_call: TRBV4-3
cdr3_aa: CASSQDGTSGHEQYF

j_call: TRBJ2-7
v_call: TRBV7-6
cdr3_aa: CASSLGEGYEQYF

j_call: TRBJ2-7
v_call: TRBV10-2
cdr3_aa: CASGTLVSEQYF

j_call: TRBJ1-1
v_call: TRBV29-1
cdr3_aa: CSVEDVGGKGLGEAFF

j_call: TRBJ1-1
v_call: TRBV6-5
cdr3_aa: CASRPTRDGEAFF

j_call: TRBJ2-7
v_call: TRBV10-2
cdr3_aa: CASSDRGYNEQYF

j_call: TRBJ2-1
v_call: TRBV29-1
cdr3_aa: CSVALAYSYNEQFF

j_call: TRBJ2-7
v_call: TRBV11-2
cdr3_aa: CAGSLEDSSYEQYF

j_call: TRBJ2-7
v_call: TRBV10-1
cdr3_aa: CAGGLAETSYEQYF

j_call: TRBJ1-5
v_call: TRBV4-2
cdr3_aa: CASSQVGASNQPQHF

j_call: TRBJ2-7
v_call: TRBV12-3/TRBV12-4
cdr3_aa: CASSLDPSGYEQYF

j_call: TRBJ1-4
v_call: TRBV12-5
cdr3_aa: CASGLVDGANEKLFF

j_call: TRBJ1-1
v_call: TRBV12-3/TRBV12-4
cdr3_aa: CASSPSSPATEAFF

j_call: TRBJ1-1
v_call: TRBV7-2
cdr3_aa: CASSLGGGLLLTEAFF

j_call: TRBJ2-3
v_call: TRBV3-1
cdr3_aa: CASSHGLAATTDTQYF

j_call: TRBJ2-7
v_call: TRBV4-2
cdr3_aa: CASSQDSSQRELVYEQYF

j_call: TRBJ2-5
v_call: TRBV30
cdr3_aa: CAWSVPGGIAGDTQETQYF

j_call: TRBJ2-1
v_call: TRBV28
cdr3_aa: CASSLRTAGSEQFF